This T cell receptor (beta chain) originates from a study of blood T cell repertoires in COVID-19. Original processing notes: Researchers report that nucleated cell counts were estimated from reference gene primer amplification. Assay: immunoSEQ multiplex PCR; the TCRdb copy retains only in-frame clones and omits some. V and J calls and clone size are given by that table; D and trimming were obtained from the DNA. The data show roughly 200,000 clones, 75% to 90% seen once. This clone appeared once. Trimming stripped 7 bases from V and 5 bases from J, with 18 bases between. Germline values: CDR1 LNHDA, CDR2 SQIVND (reference sequence). The CDR3 is 14 amino acids.

Sequences were obtained from peripheral blood. This receptor was obtained from a human donor with active or convalescent COVID-19. The donor label of this sample is uncertain. The chain has TRBV19 and TRBJ2-7, with D perhaps matching TRBD2 (6 bases). CDR3 protein: CASNRGVREDEQYF. The CDR3 DNA reads as TGTGCCAGTAATCGGGGAGTCAGGGAGGACGAGCAGTACTTC.